This T cell receptor beta chain was profiled in a study of blood T cell repertoires in COVID-19. Study overall: Samples of COVID-19 (acute and convalescent) were obtained from the United States, Italy and Spain. PBMCs, B-cell-depleted T cells, or T cells provided the cDNA or gDNA that made up the material.

There are 14 residues in the CDR3. The germline V gene encodes CDR1 SGHNT and CDR2 YYREEE (reference sequence). Trimming at V came to 2 bases and at J to 10 bases, leaving 7 bases not matched to a gene. As originally analysed: By means of reference gene primer amplification, nucleated cell counts were estimated. Profiling relied on immunoSEQ multiplex PCR, and the TCRdb table lists in-frame clones only, not all of them. The V and J calls and clone size come from that table; D and trimming were worked out from the DNA. The sample consists of about 81,000 clones, roughly 80% of them appearing once. The sequenced material came from peripheral blood. The clonotype was recovered from a human donor in a cohort sampled during active COVID-19. V and J are TRBV5-4 and TRBJ2-1; TRBD2 aligns across 9 bases. The CDR3 DNA sequence: TGTGCCAGCAGCTTAGCGGGGGGTACGGGAGAGCAGTTCTTC. Protein sequence: CASSLAGGTGEQFF.